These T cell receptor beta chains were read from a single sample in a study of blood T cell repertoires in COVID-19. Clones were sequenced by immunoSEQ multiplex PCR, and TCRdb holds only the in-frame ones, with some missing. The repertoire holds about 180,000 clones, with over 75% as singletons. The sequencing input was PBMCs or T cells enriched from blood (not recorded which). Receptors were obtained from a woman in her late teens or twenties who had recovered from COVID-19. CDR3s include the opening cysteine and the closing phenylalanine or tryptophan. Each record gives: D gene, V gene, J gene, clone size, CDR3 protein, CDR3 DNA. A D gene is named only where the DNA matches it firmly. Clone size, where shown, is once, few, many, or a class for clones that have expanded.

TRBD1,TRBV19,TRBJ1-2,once,CASSQYGTDYGYTF,TGTGCCAGTAGTCAGTACGGGACAGACTATGGCTACACCTTC
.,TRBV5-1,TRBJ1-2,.,CASSLGPGDGYTF,TGCGCCAGCAGCTTGGGCCCAGGGGATGGCTACACCTTC
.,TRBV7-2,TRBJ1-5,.,CASSLGRSITSNQPQHF,TGTGCCAGCAGCTTAGGCAGGTCCATCACCTCTAATCAGCCCCAGCATTTT
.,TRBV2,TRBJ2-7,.,CASSARVNSYEQYF,TGTGCCAGCAGTGCGCGGGTAAACTCCTACGAGCAGTACTTC
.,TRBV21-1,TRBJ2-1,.,CASSKRGGLICYNEQFF,TGTGCCAGCAGCAAACGGGGGGGACTAATATGCTACAATGAGCAGTTCTTC
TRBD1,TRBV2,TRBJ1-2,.,CASSANAGQAGYTF,TGTGCCAGCAGTGCGAACGCGGGACAGGCTGGCTACACCTTC
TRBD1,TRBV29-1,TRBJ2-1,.,CSVVRQGAYEQFF,TGCAGCGTTGTAAGGCAGGGGGCCTATGAGCAGTTCTTC
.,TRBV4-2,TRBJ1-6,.,CASSQEVQVENSPLHF,TGTGCCAGCAGCCAAGAAGTCCAGGTCGAAAATTCACCCCTCCACTTT
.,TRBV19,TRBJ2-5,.,CASSISVRETQYF,TGTGCCAGTAGTATTAGCGTACGAGAGACCCAGTACTTC
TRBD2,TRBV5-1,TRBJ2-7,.,CASSLAGREYEQYF,TGCGCCAGCAGCTTGGCAGGGCGGGAGTACGAGCAGTACTTC
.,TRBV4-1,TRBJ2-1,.,CASSQVGQRLNYNEQFF,TGCGCCAGCAGCCAAGTCGGGCAGCGGCTGAACTACAATGAGCAGTTCTTC
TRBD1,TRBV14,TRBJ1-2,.,CASSHFRGRLPLDYGYTF,TGTGCCAGCAGCCATTTCAGGGGGCGCCTCCCCCTCGACTATGGCTACACCTTC
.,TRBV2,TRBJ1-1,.,CASSETESQIEAFF,TGTGCCAGCAGTGAAACCGAGAGTCAAATTGAAGCTTTCTTT
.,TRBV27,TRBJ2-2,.,CASSLLGDTGELFF,TGTGCCAGCAGTTTATTGGGCGACACCGGGGAGCTGTTTTTT
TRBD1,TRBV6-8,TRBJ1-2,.,CASGFSWQGDSRVPPAGYTF,TGTGCCAGTGGGTTTTCCTGGCAGGGGGACTCAAGGGTTCCCCCGGCGGGCTACACCTTC
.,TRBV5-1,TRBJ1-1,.,CASSLASENTEAFF,TGCGCCAGCAGCTTGGCCAGCGAGAACACTGAAGCTTTCTTT
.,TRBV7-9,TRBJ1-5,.,CASSPDNSNQPQHF,TGTGCCAGCAGTCCCGACAATAGCAATCAGCCCCAGCATTTT
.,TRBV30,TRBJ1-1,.,CAWSLLNTEAFF,TGTGCCTGGAGCCTACTGAACACTGAAGCTTTCTTT
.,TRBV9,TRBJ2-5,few,CASSVNPLQETQYF,TGTGCCAGCAGCGTAAATCCATTGCAAGAGACCCAGTACTTC
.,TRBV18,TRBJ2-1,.,CASSPGSGGQSGGQFF,TGTGCCAGCTCACCAGGATCGGGGGGCCAGTCAGGCGGGCAGTTCTTC
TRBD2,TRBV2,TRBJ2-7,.,CANHGLAGAYEQYF,TGTGCCAACCATGGACTAGCGGGTGCCTACGAGCAGTACTTC
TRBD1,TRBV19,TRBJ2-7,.,CASSKQGDPYEQYF,TGTGCCAGTAGTAAACAGGGGGACCCCTACGAGCAGTACTTC
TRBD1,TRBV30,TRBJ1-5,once,CAWSVQGVGPQHF,TGTGCCTGGAGTGTACAGGGGGTCGGGCCCCAGCATTTT
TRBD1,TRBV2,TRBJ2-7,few,CASSYMDRFTSYEQYF,TGTGCCAGCAGCTATATGGACAGGTTTACCTCCTACGAGCAGTACTTC
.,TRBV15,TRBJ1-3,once,CATTPSSGHSGNTIYF,TGTGCCACCACCCCCTCATCGGGACACTCTGGAAACACCATATATTTT
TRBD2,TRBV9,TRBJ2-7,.,CASSVTSGNWEQYF,TGTGCCAGCAGCGTCACTAGCGGGAACTGGGAGCAGTACTTC
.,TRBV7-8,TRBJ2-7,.,CASSLRQGFYEQYF,TGTGCCAGCAGCTTAAGGCAGGGTTTTTACGAGCAGTACTTC
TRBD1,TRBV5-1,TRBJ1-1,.,CASSRTGQGKAEAFF,TGCGCCAGCAGCCGGACGGGACAGGGAAAAGCTGAAGCTTTCTTT
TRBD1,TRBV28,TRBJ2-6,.,CASSPLGQGKSGANVLTF,TGTGCCAGCAGTCCCCTGGGACAGGGAAAATCTGGGGCCAACGTCCTGACTTTC
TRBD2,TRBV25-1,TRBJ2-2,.,CASSELGGPTGELFF,TGTGCCAGCAGTGAGTTGGGAGGGCCCACCGGGGAGCTGTTTTTT
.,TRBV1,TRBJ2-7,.,CTSSQDLSGTGEQYF,TGCACCAGCAGCCAAGACTTAAGTGGCACGGGGGAGCAGTACTTC
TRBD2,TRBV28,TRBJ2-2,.,CASSLMFGGGNKRGELFF,TGTGCCAGCAGTTTAATGTTTGGCGGGGGAAACAAACGCGGGGAGCTGTTTTTT
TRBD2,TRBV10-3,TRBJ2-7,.,CAISGLAGYEQYF,TGTGCCATCAGTGGACTAGCGGGGTACGAGCAGTACTTC
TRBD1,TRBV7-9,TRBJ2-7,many,CASSPRDRQGYEQYF,TGTGCCAGCAGCCCCCGGGACAGGCAGGGGTACGAGCAGTACTTC
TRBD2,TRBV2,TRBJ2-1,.,CASSEGFSGGHEQFF,TGTGCCAGCAGTGAAGGGTTCAGCGGGGGCCATGAGCAGTTCTTC
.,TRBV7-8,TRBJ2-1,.,CASSLALLGNNEQFF,TGTGCCAGCAGCTTAGCATTACTCGGGAACAATGAGCAGTTCTTC
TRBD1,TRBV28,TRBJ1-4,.,CASSLWDREKLFF,TGTGCCAGCAGTTTGTGGGACAGGGAAAAACTGTTTTTT
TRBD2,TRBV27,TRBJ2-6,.,CASSKKETSGASGANVLTF,TGTGCCAGCAGCAAAAAAGAGACTAGCGGGGCCTCTGGGGCCAACGTCCTGACTTTC
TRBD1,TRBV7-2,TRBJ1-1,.,CASSPPDRGGMNTEAFF,TGTGCCAGCAGTCCCCCTGACAGGGGCGGGATGAACACTGAAGCTTTCTTT
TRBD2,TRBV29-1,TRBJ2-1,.,CSSSGTSYNEQFF,TGCAGCTCGTCCGGGACTAGTTACAATGAGCAGTTCTTC
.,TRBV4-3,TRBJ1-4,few,CASSQGSGVDEKLFF,TGCGCCAGCAGCCAAGGTTCCGGGGTGGATGAAAAACTGTTTTTT
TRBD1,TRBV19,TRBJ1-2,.,CASRGTGSYGYTF,TGTGCCAGTAGGGGGACAGGGAGCTATGGCTACACCTTC